These T cell receptor beta chains were read from a single sample in a study of T cell repertoires in cytomegalovirus infection. TCRdb reprocessed the reads with MiXCR, giving one entry per CDR3 protein. The sample comprises roughly 640,000 distinct CDR3 sequences, 24% of which are singletons, and 7% to 9% rests with the top ten. The specimen sequenced was CD8+ T cells from PBMCs. The receptors derive from a human donor in good health (CMV status not recorded). Some clones in this sample may be carry-over from other donors' samples. Each CDR3 is given with its conserved first and last residue. A D gene is named only where the DNA matches it firmly. Size is stated for part of the rows, as once, few or many counts, or as a class when the clone is expanded.

v_call: TRBV20-1
d_call: .
j_call: TRBJ1-5
clone_size: .
cdr3_aa: CSAWSLGNQPQHF
cdr3_nt: TGCAGTGCGTGGAGTTTAGGGAATCAGCCCCAGCATTTT

v_call: TRBV28
d_call: .
j_call: TRBJ2-4
clone_size: many
cdr3_aa: CASSWLDSTKNIQYF
cdr3_nt: TGTGCCAGCAGTTGGCTCGACTCTACCAAAAACATTCAGTACTTC

v_call: TRBV28
d_call: .
j_call: TRBJ2-5
clone_size: .
cdr3_aa: CASSLVAWETQYF
cdr3_nt: TGTGCCAGCAGTTTGGTTGCGTGGGAGACCCAGTACTTC

v_call: TRBV6-2/TRBV6-3
d_call: .
j_call: TRBJ2-2
clone_size: .
cdr3_aa: CASSYPRVDANTGELFF
cdr3_nt: TGTGCCAGCAGTTACCCCAGGGTGGATGCGAACACCGGGGAGCTGTTTTTT

v_call: TRBV28
d_call: .
j_call: TRBJ1-1
clone_size: many
cdr3_aa: CASSFPRPEFTEAFF
cdr3_nt: TGTGCCAGCAGTTTCCCAAGACCCGAGTTCACTGAAGCTTTCTTT

v_call: TRBV4-1
d_call: TRBD1
j_call: TRBJ2-2
clone_size: few
cdr3_aa: CASSSWDRGSGELFF
cdr3_nt: TGCGCCAGCAGCTCATGGGACAGGGGATCCGGGGAGCTGTTTTTT

v_call: TRBV2
d_call: .
j_call: TRBJ1-2
clone_size: .
cdr3_aa: CANVDSYGYTF
cdr3_nt: TGTGCCAACGTCGACAGCTATGGCTACACCTTC

v_call: TRBV14
d_call: .
j_call: TRBJ2-4
clone_size: few
cdr3_aa: CASRPSDSNIQYF
cdr3_nt: TGTGCCAGCAGGCCTTCGGACAGTAACATTCAGTACTTC

v_call: TRBV6-2/TRBV6-3
d_call: TRBD1
j_call: TRBJ1-1
clone_size: once
cdr3_aa: CASSSNRGGNTEAFF
cdr3_nt: TGTGCCAGCAGCTCTAACAGGGGAGGGAACACTGAAGCTTTCTTT

v_call: TRBV7-4
d_call: .
j_call: TRBJ2-7
clone_size: .
cdr3_aa: CASSLGLDQDTSPSYEQYF
cdr3_nt: TGTGCCAGCAGCTTAGGCCTAGACCAAGACACCTCGCCCAGCTACGAGCAGTACTTC

v_call: TRBV7-8
d_call: TRBD2
j_call: TRBJ2-3
clone_size: many
cdr3_aa: CASSFTSGAADTQYF
cdr3_nt: TGTGCCAGCAGCTTTACTAGCGGGGCAGCAGATACGCAGTATTTT

v_call: TRBV6-2/TRBV6-3
d_call: .
j_call: TRBJ1-1
clone_size: .
cdr3_aa: CAVEETMNTEAFF
cdr3_nt: TGTGCCGTCGAGGAGACTATGAACACTGAAGCTTTCTTT

v_call: TRBV7-6
d_call: .
j_call: TRBJ1-5
clone_size: many
cdr3_aa: CASSLDSFEPQHF
cdr3_nt: TGTGCCAGCAGCTTAGACAGTTTCGAGCCCCAGCATTTT

v_call: TRBV6-1
d_call: .
j_call: TRBJ2-1
clone_size: few
cdr3_aa: CASSELSNEQFF
cdr3_nt: TGTGCCAGCAGTGAACTCTCCAATGAGCAGTTCTTC

v_call: TRBV7-6
d_call: TRBD2
j_call: TRBJ2-7
clone_size: many
cdr3_aa: CASSLSTSGGSYEQYF
cdr3_nt: TGTGCCAGCAGCCTCTCGACTAGCGGGGGCTCCTACGAGCAGTACTTC

v_call: TRBV25-1
d_call: .
j_call: TRBJ1-1
clone_size: many
cdr3_aa: CASRGRGHTEAFF
cdr3_nt: TGTGCCAGCAGAGGTCGGGGGCACACTGAAGCTTTCTTT

v_call: TRBV7-2
d_call: TRBD1
j_call: TRBJ2-1
clone_size: many
cdr3_aa: CASFTTGWGDGQFF
cdr3_nt: TGTGCCAGCTTCACGACAGGGTGGGGCGATGGGCAGTTCTTC

v_call: TRBV15
d_call: .
j_call: TRBJ2-1
clone_size: .
cdr3_aa: CATSRVGRQSSYNEQFF
cdr3_nt: TGTGCCACCAGCAGAGTTGGCAGACAGAGCTCCTACAATGAGCAGTTCTTC

v_call: TRBV28
d_call: .
j_call: TRBJ1-1
clone_size: .
cdr3_aa: CASSVQLNTEAFF
cdr3_nt: TGTGCCAGCAGCGTACAGCTGAACACTGAAGCTTTCTTT

v_call: TRBV6-5
d_call: .
j_call: TRBJ1-1
clone_size: many
cdr3_aa: CASSYGETTEAFF
cdr3_nt: TGTGCCAGCAGTTACGGGGAGACGACTGAAGCTTTCTTT

v_call: TRBV20-1
d_call: .
j_call: TRBJ1-2
clone_size: .
cdr3_aa: CSARDRTIYGYTF
cdr3_nt: TGCAGTGCTAGAGATCGGACTATCTATGGCTACACCTTC

v_call: TRBV6-2/TRBV6-3
d_call: .
j_call: TRBJ2-1
clone_size: few
cdr3_aa: CASSYGRGPSYNEQFF
cdr3_nt: TGTGCCAGCAGTTACGGACGGGGGCCTTCCTACAATGAGCAGTTCTTC

v_call: TRBV6-2/TRBV6-3
d_call: TRBD1
j_call: TRBJ1-5
clone_size: .
cdr3_aa: CVSSGQGIGNQPQHF
cdr3_nt: TGTGTCAGCAGTGGACAGGGGATTGGCAATCAGCCCCAGCATTTT

v_call: TRBV27
d_call: TRBD2
j_call: TRBJ2-1
clone_size: many
cdr3_aa: CASSLGAGGDNEQFF
cdr3_nt: TGTGCCAGCAGTTTAGGAGCGGGGGGGGACAATGAGCAGTTCTTC

v_call: TRBV6-2/TRBV6-3
d_call: .
j_call: TRBJ2-1
clone_size: few
cdr3_aa: CASSYSIASVSNEQFF
cdr3_nt: TGTGCCAGCAGTTACTCGATAGCAAGCGTCTCCAATGAGCAGTTCTTC

v_call: TRBV6-1
d_call: .
j_call: TRBJ1-2
clone_size: .
cdr3_aa: CASSPRAINYGYTF
cdr3_nt: TGTGCCAGCAGCCCGCGGGCCATTAACTATGGCTACACCTTC

v_call: TRBV6-5
d_call: .
j_call: TRBJ2-1
clone_size: few
cdr3_aa: CASSAHPDPILHEQFF
cdr3_nt: TGTGCCAGCAGCGCCCATCCGGACCCAATTCTACATGAGCAGTTCTTC

v_call: TRBV19
d_call: .
j_call: TRBJ2-7
clone_size: few
cdr3_aa: CASSYSEGYEQYF
cdr3_nt: TGTGCCAGTAGTTACAGCGAGGGTTACGAGCAGTACTTC

v_call: TRBV29-1
d_call: TRBD2
j_call: TRBJ2-1
clone_size: .
cdr3_aa: CSGLAKGNEQFF
cdr3_nt: TGCAGCGGACTAGCGAAGGGCAATGAGCAGTTCTTC

v_call: TRBV3-1
d_call: .
j_call: TRBJ1-1
clone_size: few
cdr3_aa: CASSQDHGDTEAFF
cdr3_nt: TGTGCCAGCAGCCAAGATCACGGTGACACTGAAGCTTTCTTT

v_call: TRBV20-1
d_call: TRBD1
j_call: TRBJ2-7
clone_size: many
cdr3_aa: CSARTGQGHEQYF
cdr3_nt: TGCAGTGCTAGAACCGGACAGGGCCACGAGCAGTACTTC

v_call: TRBV2
d_call: .
j_call: TRBJ2-1
clone_size: few
cdr3_aa: CASSGAGIYNEQFF
cdr3_nt: TGTGCCAGCAGTGGAGCAGGCATATACAATGAGCAGTTCTTC

v_call: TRBV29-1
d_call: .
j_call: TRBJ2-1
clone_size: .
cdr3_aa: CSVENNLNEQFF
cdr3_nt: TGCAGCGTTGAAAACAATTTGAATGAGCAGTTCTTC